This T cell receptor (beta chain) was identified during a study of T cells in Graves' hyperthyroidism and ophthalmopathy. Whole-study context: Blood was drawn when the patient was first diagnosed and still untreated.

Per germline, CDR1 SGHAT and CDR2 FQNNGV. V shed 2 bases and J shed 2 bases, with 10 bases lying between them. This CDR3 contains 14 residues. It was RNA transcripts that yielded the amplified TCR beta CDR3 regions. HTBI primers were used for first-round RT-PCR of the TCR CDR3. TCRdb fed the multiplex PCR reads into MiXCR, producing one record per CDR3 protein. The table lists about 640,000 distinct CDR3 sequences, around 20% of them singletons. This clonotype came up many times. The sample taken for sequencing was blood. The chain employs TRBV11-2 and TRBJ2-7; no reliable D call. The sequence derives from a man aged 25 to 45 with Graves' ophthalmopathy. CDR3 DNA: TGTGCCAGCAGCTTAACCCGGACGGCCTACGAGCAGTACTTC. The encoded protein is CASSLTRTAYEQYF.